A single T cell receptor beta chain is shown here with its context. What it binds is not known. A clone one base away is much larger, so this may be a read error. This entry comes from a study of T-cell reconstitution after alpha-beta-depleted transplantation in children. Study-level results: It was surviving recipient T cells and thymic progenitors that gave some patients high TCRbeta diversity at day 60. Reportedly, alpha-beta T cells present about two months post-transplant originated from several hundred expanded clones of graft origin.

The library targeted TCRbeta and was prepared with unique molecular identifiers. TCRdb re-analysed the PCR reads in MiXCR, keeping a single row per CDR3 protein. The sample has hundreds of thousands of distinct CDR3 sequences, under 15% seen once. The source material was PBMCs, sampled before TCRalphabeta/CD19-depleted stem cell transplant. This clonotype was sampled from a girl aged 2 to 9 with congenital amegakaryocytic thrombocytopenia, due to receive a stem cell transplant.

The CDR3 spells CASSELGTNQPQHF. CDR3 DNA: TGTGCCAGCAGTGAACTCGGCACCAATCAGCCCCAGCATTTT. The chain couples TRBV6-1 to TRBJ1-5, with D unresolved. The CDR3 sequence is 14 residues long. V was cut by 2 bases and J by 3 bases, with 8 bases left in between. Germline CDR1 is MNHNS and CDR2 is SASEGT.